The 28 T cell receptor beta chains in this list originate from one sample, sequenced in a study of shared clonotypes between healthy human individuals. Some clones are missing from TCRdb's copy, which holds only in-frame ones; the method was immunoSEQ multiplex PCR. The top ten hold 0.6% to 0.75% of the sample, which has over 850,000 clones, approximately 78% seen once. What was sequenced was memory CD4+ T cells from PBMCs. Stated subset: CD45RA-negative fraction. The receptors come from a young man in good health. Some clones in this sample may be carry-over from other donors' samples.

J is TRBJ2-7 and V is TRBV7-8, with no clear D. This CDR3 has 13 residues. Trimming stripped 3 bases from V and 5 bases from J, with 11 bases between. Germline V gene data show CDR1 as SGHVS and CDR2 as FQNEAQ. The CDR3 sequence: CASSFLTYDEQYF. CDR3 bases: TGTGCCAGCAGCTTCCTGACTTACGACGAGCAGTACTTC.

The chain employs TRBV4-2 and TRBJ1-1; 9 nucleotides line up with TRBD1. V was clipped by 4 bases and J by 4 bases; unmatched bases: 10. The CDR3 spans 16 residues. Germline lookup yields CDR1 LGHNA and CDR2 YNFKEQ. CDR3 bases: TGTGCCAGCAGCCCACTCAACAGGGGGCGCGTCACTGAAGCTTTCTTT. Protein: CASSPLNRGRVTEAFF.

The chain combines TRBV25-1 with TRBJ2-2; D is perhaps TRBD1 (5 bases). V lost 3 bases and J 1 base, leaving 9 bases between the germline ends. Looked up from germline, CDR1 is MGHDK and CDR2 is SYGVNS. The CDR3 extends over 15 amino acids. The CDR3 DNA reads TGTGCCAGCAGTGATCACGACAGGAACACCGGGGAGCTGTTTTTT. Encoded protein: CASSDHDRNTGELFF. Complete variable domain (other parts from reference TRBV25-1 and TRBJ2-2): EADIYQTPRYLVIGTGKKITLECSQTMGHDKMYWYQQDPGMELHLIHYSYGVNSTEKGDLSSESTVSRIRTEHFPLTLESARPSHTSQYLCASSDHDRNTGELFFGEGSRLTVL.

This chain uses TRBV27 with TRBJ1-5; D gene unclear. Germline assignment: CDR1 MNHEY and CDR2 SMNVEV (reference sequence). The germline V and J ends were trimmed by 6 bases and 2 bases, with 14 bases remaining between them. CDR3 length: 15 amino acids. Written as DNA, the CDR3 is TGTGCCAGCAGCCCTCTGATCTCGGGCAATCAGCCCCAGCATTTT. Its translation: CASSPLISGNQPQHF.

The chain's CDR3 is CASSLLGQEQYF. The CDR3 DNA reads TGTGCCAGCAGCTTATTGGGTCAGGAGCAGTACTTC. This chain links TRBV7-3 with TRBJ2-7; no clear D. V was trimmed by 2 bases and J by 7 bases, leaving 9 bases between them. This CDR3 has 12 amino acids. Germline CDR1 and CDR2: SGHTA and FQGTGA. Together with reference TRBV7-3 and TRBJ2-7, the CDR3 gives the full variable domain: GAGVSQTPSNKVTEKGKYVELRCDPISGHTALYWYRQSLGQGPEFLIYFQGTGAADDSGLPNDRFFAVRPEGSVSTLKIQRTERGDSAVYLCASSLLGQEQYFGPGTRLTVT.

CDR3 sequence reads: CSVEGQGAYEQYF. CDR3 nucleotides: TGCAGCGTTGAAGGACAGGGGGCCTACGAGCAGTACTTC. The chain links TRBV29-1 to TRBJ2-7; 9 nucleotides agree with TRBD1. V lost 1 base and J lost 2; bases outside the gene matches: 0. This CDR3 comprises 13 residues. Germline CDR1 is SQVTM and CDR2 is ANQGSEA.

This rearrangement joins TRBV10-3 to TRBJ2-5; 7 nucleotides align to TRBD2. V was clipped by 2 bases and J by 7 bases; unmatched bases: 19. CDR3 size: 18 residues. Germline V lookup: CDR1 ENHRY, CDR2 SYGVKD. The CDR3 protein is CAISEPVSRAGPDRTQYF. The CDR3 coding sequence is TGTGCCATCAGTGAGCCAGTCTCTAGAGCGGGACCCGACCGGACCCAGTACTTC.

The CDR3, as DNA: TGTGCCATCAGTGAGAAGGGAACTGAAGCTTTCTTT. Encoded protein: CAISEKGTEAFF. The chain carries TRBV10-3 and TRBJ1-1; D uncertain. The ends were cut back, 2 bases at V and 5 bases at J, with 6 bases in the middle. Germline V gives CDR1 ENHRY, CDR2 SYGVKD. This CDR3 contains 12 residues.

The chain links TRBV6-5 to TRBJ2-5; a weak D match, TRBD2 (5 bases). Between the trimmed V and J ends, which lost 6 bases and 7 bases, there was a span of 15 bases. The CDR3 runs to 13 residues. Germline CDR1 MNHEY, CDR2 SVGAGI. The CDR3, as DNA: TGTGCCAGCAGGACGACTAATGAGGGGACCCAGTACTTC. Encoded protein: CASRTTNEGTQYF.

V is TRBV9 and J is TRBJ2-3; tentatively, D is TRBD2 (6 bases). With 4 bases removed from V and 8 bases from J, the gap between germline ends came to 26 bases. CDR1 SGDLS and CDR2 YYNGEE come from the germline V gene. This CDR3 comprises 17 residues. In nucleotides, the CDR3 is TGTGCCAGCAGCCTCCACCTGGGGGAGGACCGGGCTGGTACGCAGTATTTT. Translation: CASSLHLGEDRAGTQYF.

The CDR3 protein is CASSLSITGELFF. In nucleotides, the CDR3 is TGTGCCAGCAGCTTAAGCATTACCGGGGAGCTGTTTTTT. The chain combines TRBV7-3 with TRBJ2-2; D is ambiguous. The V end was cut by 1 base, the J end by 5 bases, with 5 bases between. CDR1 SGHTA and CDR2 FQGTGA come from the germline V gene. CDR3 length equals 13 residues.

This chain uses TRBV18 with TRBJ2-3; D is possibly TRBD1 (5 bases). Trimming cost V 2 bases and J 2 bases, with 11 bases left between them. CDR1 is KGHSH, CDR2 LQKENI, per germline. The CDR3 is made up of 15 amino acids. CDR3 in amino acids: CASSPGASNTDTQYF. CDR3 DNA sequence: TGTGCCAGCTCACCAGGGGCCAGTAACACAGATACGCAGTATTTT.

Note on this clone: The identical CDR3 is also encoded by other nucleotide sequences in the sample. The V gene is TRBV15, the J gene TRBJ2-7; D unresolved. The CDR3 sequence is 13 residues long. Germline CDR1 and CDR2: LNHNV and YYDKDF (reference sequence). V was cut by 2 bases and J by 2 bases, with 7 bases left in between. The CDR3 loop is CATSRTGPYEQYF. The CDR3 region has the DNA TGTGCCACCAGCAGAACCGGGCCCTACGAGCAGTACTTC.

The V and J genes are TRBV15 and TRBJ2-3, with 7 positions matching TRBD2. Per the germline V gene, CDR1 is LNHNV and CDR2 is YYDKDF (reference sequence). The CDR3 sequence is 13 residues long. Germline trimming cut 8 bases from V and 6 bases from J; bases unmatched to any gene: 8. CDR3 DNA sequence: TGTGCCACCTCGGCCAGCGGGACCGATACGCAGTATTTT. Its translation: CATSASGTDTQYF.

This rearrangement joins TRBV4-2 to TRBJ1-5; D not resolved. Deletions cut 5 bases from V and 13 bases from J, with 12 bases between. Germline V gives CDR1 LGHNA, CDR2 YNFKEQ. The CDR3 runs to 11 residues. CDR3 residues: CASSIRELQHF. CDR3 DNA sequence: TGTGCCAGCAGCATCCGGGAACTACAGCATTTT.

The chain joins TRBV27 to TRBJ1-2; TRBD1 is a possible D gene (6 bases). This CDR3 has 14 amino acids. Germline V CDR1 and CDR2: MNHEY, SMNVEV (reference sequence). The ends were cut back, 3 bases at V and 5 bases at J, with 13 bases in the middle. CDR3: CASSFNRVGYGYTF. The CDR3 DNA is TGTGCCAGCAGTTTCAACAGGGTAGGGTATGGCTACACCTTC.

The V and J genes are TRBV11-3 and TRBJ1-1; 9 bases align to TRBD1. There are 15 residues in the CDR3. J was trimmed by 0 bases and V by 5 bases; bases with no gene match: 4. Germline CDR1 SGHNT, CDR2 YENEEA. The CDR3 reads CASSLTGGLNTEAFF. CDR3 DNA sequence: TGTGCCAGCAGCCTAACAGGGGGCTTGAACACTGAAGCTTTCTTT.

As to this clone: The junction departs from the called germline gene at one end, perhaps through a read error. The chain joins TRBV5-1 to TRBJ2-1, with TRBD2 matching 8 bases. The germline gives CDR1 SGHRS, CDR2 YFSETQ. The length of the CDR3 is 16 residues. This chain's CDR3 is CVSSLERREVYNEQFF. CDR3 DNA: TGCGTCAGCAGCTTGGAAAGGCGGGAGGTCTACAATGAGCAGTTCTTC.

J is TRBJ2-3 and V is TRBV28; the match to TRBD2 covers 7 bases. The CDR3 totals 15 residues. The germline gives CDR1 MDHEN, CDR2 SYDVKM. After removal of 2 bases from V and 1 base from J, the junction contained 3 bases not matched to a gene. Here the CDR3 DNA reads TGTGCCAGCAGTTTAGCGGGAGACCGCACAGATACGCAGTATTTT. It yields the protein CASSLAGDRTDTQYF.

The rearrangement uses TRBV7-8 and TRBJ2-1; TRBD2 might be the D (6 bases). Germline loops: CDR1 SGHVS, CDR2 FQNEAQ. This CDR3 contains 13 residues. The V end was cut by 5 bases, the J end by 7 bases, with 12 bases between. CDR3 in DNA: TGTGCCAGCAGCCTTGGGACTGAAAATGAGCAGTTCTTC. Amino acids: CASSLGTENEQFF.

The chain is built from TRBV19 and TRBJ2-7; D gene uncertain. The CDR3 has 13 amino acids. Trimming removed 3 bases at V and 2 bases at J, with 8 bases between. Per the germline V gene, CDR1 is LNHDA and CDR2 is SQIVND (reference sequence). CDR3 loop: CASSIAVTYEQYF. CDR3 coding DNA: TGTGCCAGTAGTATTGCGGTTACCTACGAGCAGTACTTC.

The chain uses TRBV2 and TRBJ2-6; D may correspond to TRBD1 or TRBD2 (6 bases each). CDR3 length equals 18 residues. Trimming left V 0 bases short and J 2 bases short, with 14 bases between. In germline, CDR1 is SNHLY, CDR2 FYNNEI. The CDR3 nucleotides read TGTGCCAGCAGTGAAGCGATGTGGGGGGCTGCTGGGGCCAACGTCCTGACTTTC. This encodes CASSEAMWGAAGANVLTF. The variable domain in full, completed from reference TRBV2 and TRBJ2-6, reads EPEVTQTPSHQVTQMGQEVILRCVPISNHLYFYWYRQILGQKVEFLVSFYNNEISEKSEIFDDQFSVERPDGSNFTLKIRSTKLEDSAMYFCASSEAMWGAAGANVLTFGAGSRLTVL.

This clone has just a few counts. V gene TRBV18 combines with J gene TRBJ1-4; tentatively, D is TRBD1 (5 bases). The V gene lost 3 bases and the J gene lost 0 bases, with 11 bases spanning the gap. The CDR3 contains 16 residues. CDR1 is KGHSH, CDR2 LQKENI, per germline. The CDR3 reads CASSPDSAATNEKLFF. The CDR3, as DNA: TGTGCCAGCTCACCTGACAGCGCAGCAACTAATGAAAAACTGTTTTTT.

This clone has a handful of counts. The chain combines TRBV11-2 with TRBJ1-2; the D is unclear. The ends were cut back, 4 bases at V and 1 base at J, with 10 bases in the middle. Germline values: CDR1 SGHAT, CDR2 FQNNGV. CDR3 size: 14 residues. The CDR3 loop is CASSWLELNYGYTF. CDR3 coding DNA: TGTGCCAGCAGCTGGCTGGAGCTTAACTATGGCTACACCTTC.

This chain connects TRBV9 to TRBJ1-4, with 7 nucleotides matching TRBD1. The CDR3 is 15 amino acids. CDR1 SGDLS and CDR2 YYNGEE come from the germline V gene. V gave up 2 bases and J gave up 7 bases; unmatched junction bases: 8. Here the CDR3 reads CASSVTGEGVEKLFF. The CDR3 nucleotides are TGTGCCAGCAGCGTTACAGGGGAAGGGGTTGAAAAACTGTTTTTT.

This clone came up a few times. The gene calls are TRBV7-2 and TRBJ2-5, with a weak D call TRBD1 (6 bases). V was cut by 4 bases and J by 2 bases, with 14 bases left in between. The germline gives CDR1 SGHTA, CDR2 FQGNSA. The length of the CDR3 is 15 residues. CDR3 bases: TGTGCCAGCAGCTCGCTACAGGGTCCGCAAGAGACCCAGTACTTC. Translating it yields CASSSLQGPQETQYF.

CDR3 amino acids: CASSLQGAGGDQETQYF. The DNA of the CDR3 is TGTGCCAGCAGTCTCCAAGGGGCGGGAGGGGACCAAGAGACCCAGTACTTC. The J gene is TRBJ2-5, the V gene TRBV28; 9 bases are a match to TRBD2. V lost 5 bases, J lost 0 bases, and 10 bases stayed unmatched. The CDR3 spans 17 residues. Germline CDR1 and CDR2: MDHEN and SYDVKM.

V is TRBV9 and J is TRBJ2-1; perhaps TRBD2 as D (6 bases). This CDR3 spans 14 amino acids. Germline V gene data show CDR1 as SGDLS and CDR2 as YYNGEE. V lost 1 base, J lost 3 bases, and 8 bases lay in between. The CDR3 coding sequence is TGTGCCAGCAGCGTACTAGCGAACTACAATGAGCAGTTCTTC. This translates into CASSVLANYNEQFF.